Listed here are 3 T cell receptor beta chains from one sample, sequenced in a study of blood T cell repertoires in COVID-19. The assay was immunoSEQ multiplex PCR, and TCRdb's table has in-frame clones only and misses some. The top ten hold 0.8% to 0.85% of the sample, which has fewer than 500,000 clones, approximately 90% seen once. The source material was peripheral blood. These receptor sequences come from a man between 18 and 29 years old with COVID-19, enrolled during active disease.

CDR3 sequence (DNA): TGTGCCAGCGGAACTAGCAACTACTTCTACAATGAGCAGTTCTTC. Its protein product is CASGTSNYFYNEQFF. The chain employs TRBV6-5 and TRBJ2-1; D possibly corresponds to TRBD2 (6 bases). From germline, CDR1 is MNHEY and CDR2 SVGAGI. V dropped 8 bases and J dropped 3 bases, with 17 bases sitting between them. The CDR3 runs 15 residues.

The chain employs TRBV19 and TRBJ1-5, with 7 bases fitting TRBD1. The CDR3 has 13 residues. Germline loops: CDR1 LNHDA, CDR2 SQIVND (reference sequence). The junction had 2 bases not matched to a gene; V was cut back by 5 bases and J by 4 bases. CDR3 sequence reads: CASSDRDNQPQHF. The CDR3 nucleotides are TGTGCCAGTAGTGACAGGGATAATCAGCCCCAGCATTTT.

The chain joins TRBV7-9 to TRBJ2-1; possibly TRBD1 for D (5 bases). The CDR3 is made up of 16 amino acids. Trimming cost V 1 base and J 7 bases, with 17 bases left between them. Germline CDR1 SEHNR, CDR2 FQNEAQ (reference sequence). The CDR3 reads CASSLVLVQVGNEQFF. As DNA, the CDR3 is TGTGCCAGCAGCTTAGTTTTGGTACAGGTGGGGAATGAGCAGTTCTTC.